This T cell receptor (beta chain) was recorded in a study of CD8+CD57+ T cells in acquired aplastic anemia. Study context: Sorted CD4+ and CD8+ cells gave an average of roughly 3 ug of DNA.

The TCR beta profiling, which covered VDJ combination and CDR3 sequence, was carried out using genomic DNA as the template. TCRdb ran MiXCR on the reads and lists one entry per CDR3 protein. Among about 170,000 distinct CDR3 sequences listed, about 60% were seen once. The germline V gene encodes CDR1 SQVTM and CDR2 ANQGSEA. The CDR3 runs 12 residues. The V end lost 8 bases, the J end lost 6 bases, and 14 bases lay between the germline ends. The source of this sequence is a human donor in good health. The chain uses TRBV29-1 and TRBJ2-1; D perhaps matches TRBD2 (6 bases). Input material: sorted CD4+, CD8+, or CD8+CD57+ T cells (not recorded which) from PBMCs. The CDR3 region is CSTSKVSNEQFF. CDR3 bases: TGCAGCACTAGCAAGGTCAGCAATGAGCAGTTCTTC.